A selection of T cell receptor beta chains follows, all from one sample in a study of neurological immune-mediated disorders. Using its own MiXCR run on the 5' RACE reads, TCRdb lists one record per CDR3 protein. The sample yields about 33,000 distinct CDR3 sequences, about 1.4% seen once. Sequenced material: PBMCs. The receptors come from a woman aged 25-40 years with multiple sclerosis. Both conserved end residues are part of each CDR3. D genes are given only for firm matches. Expanded clones get a size class; other rows say once, few or many, or leave the size out.

d_call: -
v_call: TRBV12-3/TRBV12-4
clone_size: many
j_call: TRBJ2-1
cdr3_aa: CASSFTGVRGDEQFF
cdr3_nt: TGTGCCAGCAGTTTCACAGGGGTACGGGGGGATGAGCAGTTCTTC

d_call: TRBD2
v_call: TRBV7-2
clone_size: many
j_call: TRBJ2-2
cdr3_aa: CASSLARLAGDTGELFF
cdr3_nt: TGTGCCAGCAGCTTAGCTAGACTAGCGGGGGACACCGGGGAGCTGTTTTTT

d_call: -
v_call: TRBV5-4
clone_size: many
j_call: TRBJ2-5
cdr3_aa: CASSPRGGGKTQYF
cdr3_nt: TGTGCCAGCAGCCCCCGGGGCGGGGGCAAGACCCAGTACTTC

d_call: -
v_call: TRBV12-3/TRBV12-4
clone_size: many
j_call: TRBJ2-5
cdr3_aa: CASSLVVRETQYF
cdr3_nt: TGTGCCAGCAGTTTGGTAGTCCGGGAGACCCAGTACTTC

d_call: TRBD2
v_call: TRBV3-1
clone_size: many
j_call: TRBJ2-1
cdr3_aa: CASSRYRTSSPFAQFF
cdr3_nt: TGTGCCAGCAGCCGGTATCGGACTAGTTCACCCTTCGCACAGTTCTTC

d_call: -
v_call: TRBV20-1
clone_size: many
j_call: TRBJ1-1
cdr3_aa: CSAGLGTQAFF
cdr3_nt: TGCAGTGCCGGGCTGGGAACCCAAGCTTTCTTT

d_call: -
v_call: TRBV5-1
clone_size: many
j_call: TRBJ2-1
cdr3_aa: CASSLGGNSYNEQFF
cdr3_nt: TGCGCCAGCAGCTTGGGGGGAAACTCCTACAATGAGCAGTTCTTC

d_call: TRBD2
v_call: TRBV12-3/TRBV12-4
clone_size: many
j_call: TRBJ2-5
cdr3_aa: CASSRTSGETQYF
cdr3_nt: TGTGCCAGCAGCCGGACTAGCGGGGAGACCCAGTACTTC

d_call: TRBD2
v_call: TRBV5-1
clone_size: many
j_call: TRBJ2-1
cdr3_aa: CASRPRLAGGNEQFF
cdr3_nt: TGCGCCAGCAGACCTCGACTAGCGGGGGGCAATGAGCAGTTCTTC

d_call: -
v_call: TRBV3-1
clone_size: many
j_call: TRBJ1-3
cdr3_aa: CASSQRGLSSGNTIYF
cdr3_nt: TGTGCCAGCAGCCAAAGGGGCCTGAGCTCTGGAAACACCATATATTTT

d_call: -
v_call: TRBV19
clone_size: many
j_call: TRBJ2-7
cdr3_aa: CASSIGSGVYEQYF
cdr3_nt: TGTGCCAGTAGTATAGGGAGCGGTGTCTACGAGCAGTACTTC

d_call: TRBD2
v_call: TRBV20-1
clone_size: many
j_call: TRBJ2-3
cdr3_aa: CSARDRASGGVRGTDTQYF
cdr3_nt: TGCAGTGCTAGAGATCGGGCTAGCGGGGGGGTTCGTGGCACAGATACGCAGTATTTT

d_call: -
v_call: TRBV5-1
clone_size: many
j_call: TRBJ1-2
cdr3_aa: CASSLSFSSPFNYGYTF
cdr3_nt: TGCGCCAGCAGCTTGAGTTTTTCCAGCCCGTTTAACTATGGCTACACCTTC

d_call: TRBD2
v_call: TRBV4-2
clone_size: many
j_call: TRBJ2-5
cdr3_aa: CASSLLAPQETQYF
cdr3_nt: TGTGCCAGCAGTTTACTAGCGCCCCAAGAGACCCAGTACTTC

d_call: -
v_call: TRBV20-1
clone_size: many
j_call: TRBJ1-1
cdr3_aa: CSARELAEAFF
cdr3_nt: TGCAGTGCTAGAGAGTTAGCTGAAGCTTTCTTT

d_call: -
v_call: TRBV20-1
clone_size: many
j_call: TRBJ1-2
cdr3_aa: CSAAVGRLGYTF
cdr3_nt: TGCAGTGCTGCTGTGGGCCGCCTGGGCTACACCTTC

d_call: TRBD1
v_call: TRBV6-5
clone_size: many
j_call: TRBJ1-2
cdr3_aa: CASSLTGRRGYTF
cdr3_nt: TGTGCCAGCAGTTTGACAGGGAGGCGAGGCTACACCTTC

d_call: TRBD2
v_call: TRBV6-5
clone_size: many
j_call: TRBJ2-2
cdr3_aa: CASSYRSLAGDTGELFF
cdr3_nt: TGTGCCAGCAGTTACCGGTCCCTAGCGGGGGACACCGGGGAGCTGTTTTTT

d_call: -
v_call: TRBV10-3
clone_size: -
j_call: TRBJ2-7
cdr3_aa: CATSAQYEQYF
cdr3_nt: TGTGCCACCTCAGCGCAGTACGAGCAGTACTTC

d_call: -
v_call: TRBV5-1
clone_size: many
j_call: TRBJ1-2
cdr3_aa: CASSPTGTTNGYTF
cdr3_nt: TGCGCCAGCAGCCCGACCGGGACAACGAACGGCTACACCTTC

d_call: TRBD1
v_call: TRBV20-1
clone_size: many
j_call: TRBJ1-1
cdr3_aa: CSATDRVNTEAFF
cdr3_nt: TGCAGTGCTACTGACAGGGTGAACACTGAAGCTTTCTTT

d_call: -
v_call: TRBV5-1
clone_size: many
j_call: TRBJ1-1
cdr3_aa: CASRPTGGVGTEAFF
cdr3_nt: TGCGCCAGCAGACCGACAGGAGGGGTGGGCACTGAAGCTTTCTTT

d_call: -
v_call: TRBV20-1
clone_size: many
j_call: TRBJ2-3
cdr3_aa: CSAKGPYQTVF
cdr3_nt: TGCAGTGCCAAAGGACCTTACCAAACTGTTTTT

d_call: -
v_call: TRBV20-1
clone_size: many
j_call: TRBJ1-1
cdr3_aa: CSAREFGRQNTEAFF
cdr3_nt: TGCAGTGCTAGAGAATTTGGGAGGCAGAACACTGAAGCTTTCTTT

d_call: TRBD1
v_call: TRBV11-2
clone_size: many
j_call: TRBJ1-1
cdr3_aa: CASSARTGEAPEAFF
cdr3_nt: TGTGCCAGCAGCGCCAGGACAGGGGAGGCCCCTGAAGCTTTCTTT

d_call: -
v_call: TRBV29-1
clone_size: many
j_call: TRBJ2-1
cdr3_aa: CSVRAGTYNEQFF
cdr3_nt: TGCAGCGTTCGCGCGGGGACCTACAATGAGCAGTTCTTC

d_call: TRBD1
v_call: TRBV6-5
clone_size: many
j_call: TRBJ2-3
cdr3_aa: CASSQAQGVSTDTQYF
cdr3_nt: TGTGCCAGCAGCCAGGCGCAGGGGGTTAGCACAGATACGCAGTATTTT

d_call: -
v_call: TRBV9
clone_size: many
j_call: TRBJ2-1
cdr3_aa: CASSVTAGGNEQFF
cdr3_nt: TGTGCCAGCAGCGTAACGGCAGGGGGGAATGAGCAGTTCTTC

d_call: -
v_call: TRBV12-3/TRBV12-4
clone_size: many
j_call: TRBJ2-3
cdr3_aa: CASSSLADVRDTQYF
cdr3_nt: TGTGCCAGCAGTTCCTTAGCGGACGTGAGGGATACGCAGTATTTT

d_call: TRBD1
v_call: TRBV4-1
clone_size: many
j_call: TRBJ2-5
cdr3_aa: CASSQAGQGEETQYF
cdr3_nt: TGCGCCAGCAGCCAAGCTGGGCAGGGGGAGGAGACCCAGTACTTC

d_call: -
v_call: TRBV7-6
clone_size: many
j_call: TRBJ1-1
cdr3_aa: CASSETRDTEAFF
cdr3_nt: TGTGCCAGCAGCGAAACTAGGGACACTGAAGCTTTCTTT

d_call: TRBD1
v_call: TRBV24-1
clone_size: many
j_call: TRBJ2-7
cdr3_aa: CATSDSTGPYEQYF
cdr3_nt: TGTGCCACCAGTGATTCGACAGGGCCCTACGAGCAGTACTTC

d_call: -
v_call: TRBV18
clone_size: many
j_call: TRBJ1-5
cdr3_aa: CASSPYGTINGNQPQHF
cdr3_nt: TGTGCCAGCTCACCATACGGGACGATCAATGGCAATCAGCCCCAGCATTTT

d_call: -
v_call: TRBV5-1
clone_size: many
j_call: TRBJ2-5
cdr3_aa: CASSLVGDGQETQYF
cdr3_nt: TGCGCCAGCAGCTTGGTAGGAGACGGACAAGAGACCCAGTACTTC

d_call: -
v_call: TRBV5-1
clone_size: many
j_call: TRBJ1-4
cdr3_aa: CASSPGSANEKLFF
cdr3_nt: TGCGCCAGCAGCCCAGGGTCAGCTAATGAAAAACTGTTTTTT

d_call: TRBD2
v_call: TRBV6-6
clone_size: many
j_call: TRBJ2-3
cdr3_aa: CASRTSGGSTDTQYF
cdr3_nt: TGTGCCAGCAGAACTAGCGGGGGTAGCACAGATACGCAGTATTTT

d_call: -
v_call: TRBV12-3/TRBV12-4
clone_size: -
j_call: TRBJ1-5
cdr3_aa: CASSLRDLNQPQHF
cdr3_nt: TGTGCCAGCAGTCTCCGGGACTTAAATCAGCCCCAGCATTTT

d_call: -
v_call: TRBV6-1
clone_size: many
j_call: TRBJ1-2
cdr3_aa: CASSGSFTLF
cdr3_nt: TGTGCCAGCAGTGGAAGTTTTACCCTCTTC